A single sample gave rise to the 28 T cell receptor beta chains below, sequenced in a study of radiotherapy plus CTLA-4 blockade in lung cancer. Clones were sequenced by immunoSEQ multiplex PCR, and TCRdb holds only the in-frame ones, with some missing. The repertoire holds 47,000 or so clones, with 70% to 90% as singletons. The input for sequencing was peripheral blood, taken from a patient treated with radiotherapy plus ipilimumab. The receptors come from a human donor with non-small cell lung cancer whose response to radiotherapy plus ipilimumab could not be evaluated.

V and J are TRBV11-2 and TRBJ2-3; 10 bases agree with TRBD2. Germline V CDR1 and CDR2: SGHAT, FQNNGV. The CDR3 loop spans 16 amino acids. Losses at the gene ends were 4 bases for V and 4 bases for J; bases not matched to a gene: 8. CDR3 residues: CASSSRASGSPDTQYF. The CDR3, as DNA: TGTGCCAGCAGCTCCCGGGCTAGCGGGAGCCCAGATACGCAGTATTTT.

This clone was observed a single time. The V gene is TRBV11-2, the J gene TRBJ2-5; D unclear. V dropped 0 bases and J dropped 7 bases, with 9 bases sitting between them. This CDR3 region has 13 residues. The germline V gene has CDR1 SGHAT and CDR2 FQNNGV. In DNA form, the CDR3 reads TGTGCCAGCAGCTTAGAACCGCCCGGGACCCAGTACTTC. Residues: CASSLEPPGTQYF.

This chain uses TRBV4-3 with TRBJ2-5; 7 bases line up with TRBD2. The J segment lost 4 bases and the V segment lost 4 bases, leaving 6 bases of the junction unmatched. The CDR3 runs 14 residues. Germline values: CDR1 LGHNA, CDR2 YSLEER. In DNA, the CDR3 is TGCGCCAGCAGCCCGACGACTAGCAGAGAGACCCAGTACTTC. Its protein product is CASSPTTSRETQYF.

The chain is built from TRBV18 and TRBJ1-2, with 7 bases aligning to TRBD1. The CDR3 has 13 amino acids. The germline CDR1 and CDR2 sequences are KGHSH and LQKENI. Trimming cost V 4 bases and J 5 bases; bases outside gene matches: 4. The CDR3 nucleotides are TGTGCCAGCTCACAGGGGGCGCGGTATGGCTACACCTTC. Translated: CASSQGARYGYTF.

This clone was counted a few times. J is TRBJ2-3 and V is TRBV7-9; 7 nucleotides match TRBD1. This CDR3 contains 14 residues. Germline assignment: CDR1 SEHNR and CDR2 FQNEAQ (reference sequence). After removal of 3 bases from V and 6 bases from J, the junction contained 6 bases not matched to a gene. CDR3 sequence (DNA): TGTGCCAGCAGCTTCGACAGGGACGCGGATACGCAGTATTTT. Translating it yields CASSFDRDADTQYF.

V usage is TRBV4-2 and J usage is TRBJ1-2, with D perhaps matching TRBD1 (6 bases). V shed 0 bases and J shed 7 bases, with 15 bases lying between them. Per the germline V gene, CDR1 is LGHNA and CDR2 is YNFKEQ. The CDR3 is made up of 15 amino acids. The CDR3 DNA follows: TGTGCCAGCAGCCAAGACGACGGGGGGCGCGGTGGCTACACCTTC. Protein: CASSQDDGGRGGYTF.

The genes are TRBV28 and TRBJ1-1; maybe TRBD1 (6 bases). Trimming stripped 5 bases from V and 3 bases from J, with 13 bases between. CDR1 is MDHEN, CDR2 SYDVKM, per germline. The CDR3 loop spans 14 amino acids. CDR3 sequence: CASSNTGIDTEAFF. The CDR3 nucleotides read TGTGCCAGCAGTAATACAGGGATAGACACTGAAGCTTTCTTT.

This clone appeared a single time. V is TRBV27 and J is TRBJ2-5; the D gene is possibly TRBD1 (6 bases). The CDR3 is 13 residues long. V was cut by 6 bases and J by 5 bases, with 13 bases left in between. Germline values: CDR1 MNHEY, CDR2 SMNVEV (reference sequence). CDR3: CASRKQGFETQYF. The CDR3 nucleotides read TGTGCCAGCAGGAAACAGGGTTTTGAGACCCAGTACTTC.

The chain is built from TRBV4-3 and TRBJ1-1; no definite D call. This CDR3 contains 13 residues. Per germline, CDR1 LGHNA and CDR2 YSLEER. The V and J ends lost 4 bases and 0 bases respectively, with 6 bases between them. The CDR3 DNA reads as TGCGCCAGCAGCCCGCAGTTGAACACTGAAGCTTTCTTT. Amino acids: CASSPQLNTEAFF.

This clone has a handful of counts. The chain carries TRBV30 and TRBJ2-7, with D perhaps TRBD1 (7 bases). Germline V CDR1 and CDR2: GTSNPN, SVGIG (reference sequence). V lost 2 bases and J lost 0, with 14 bases in between. The CDR3 runs 15 residues. The CDR3 DNA sequence: TGTGCCTGGAGTTTAGGGCAGGGGGGCTCCTACGAGCAGTACTTC. Protein sequence: CAWSLGQGGSYEQYF.

The chain employs TRBV5-4 and TRBJ2-3; 8 nucleotides match TRBD2. The CDR3 consists of 15 residues. V lost 1 base to trimming and J lost 3 bases; unmatched junction nucleotides: 4. Per the germline V gene, CDR1 is SGHNT and CDR2 is YYREEE (reference sequence). This chain's CDR3 is CASSLRTSGTDTQYF. The CDR3 DNA sequence: TGTGCCAGCAGCTTGCGTACTAGCGGAACAGATACGCAGTATTTT.

V and J are TRBV18 and TRBJ1-2; D is perhaps TRBD1 (6 bases). The CDR3 is 13 residues long. The V gene lost 4 bases and the J gene lost 2 bases, with 8 bases spanning the gap. Germline V lookup: CDR1 KGHSH, CDR2 LQKENI. In nucleotides, the CDR3 is TGTGCCAGCTCACGGGGACAAAACTATGGCTACACCTTC. Its translation: CASSRGQNYGYTF.

This chain joins TRBV29-1 and TRBJ1-1; tentative D call: TRBD1 (5 bases). Germline V gives CDR1 SQVTM, CDR2 ANQGSEA. This CDR3 has 13 residues. Trimming took 2 bases from V and 1 from J, leaving 8 bases between them. CDR3 sequence reads: CSVEPTGNTEAFF. CDR3 bases: TGCAGCGTTGAACCCACAGGGAACACTGAAGCTTTCTTT.

The J gene is TRBJ1-5, the V gene TRBV21-1. TRBV21-1 is noted as a pseudogene. This CDR3 spans 15 amino acids. The CDR3 spells CASIGPGGHNQPQHF. CDR3 in DNA: TGTGCCAGCATCGGGCCAGGAGGTCACAATCAGCCCCAGCATTTT.

The chain couples TRBV6-6 to TRBJ1-5, with D hard to call. Between the trimmed V and J ends, which lost 0 bases and 4 bases, there was a span of 7 bases. The CDR3 sequence is 14 residues long. CDR1 MNHNY and CDR2 SVGAGI come from the germline V gene (reference sequence). The CDR3 spells CASSYSQSNQPQHF. As DNA, the CDR3 is TGTGCCAGCAGTTACTCACAGTCTAATCAGCCCCAGCATTTT.

The chain recombines TRBV6-5 with TRBJ1-1; D possibly corresponds to TRBD1 (5 bases). Between the trimmed V and J ends, which lost 5 bases and 4 bases, there was a span of 14 bases. This CDR3 region has 14 residues. Looked up from germline, CDR1 is MNHEY and CDR2 is SVGAGI. CDR3 sequence (DNA): TGTGCCAGCAGTCCCCGGGACGGGAGCACTGAAGCTTTCTTT. This translates into CASSPRDGSTEAFF.

This clone turned up a few times. The chain combines TRBV29-1 with TRBJ1-5; D call uncertain. Deletions cut 6 bases from V and 7 bases from J, with 16 bases between. CDR3 size: 13 residues. Germline CDR1 reads SQVTM; CDR2 reads ANQGSEA. The CDR3 DNA is TGCAGCGTCCTCACGGGAATAAACCAGCCCCAGCATTTT. The encoded protein is CSVLTGINQPQHF.

CDR3 protein: CASSLQGTNYGYTF. For the CDR3, the DNA is TGCGCCAGCAGCCTCCAGGGAACTAACTATGGCTACACCTTC. The chain employs TRBV4-1 and TRBJ1-2; TRBD1 might be the D (5 bases). This CDR3 has 14 residues. The germline V and J ends were trimmed by 4 bases and 0 bases, with 9 bases remaining between them. CDR1 MGHRA and CDR2 YSYEKL come from the germline V gene.

The J gene is TRBJ2-7, the V gene TRBV5-5; 7 positions agree with TRBD2. The trim removed 5 bases at V and 1 base at J, leaving 6 bases unmatched. The germline CDR1 and CDR2 sequences are SGHKS and YYEKEE (reference sequence). The CDR3 is made up of 14 amino acids. The CDR3 region is CASSSGLESYEQYF. The CDR3 nucleotides are TGTGCCAGCAGTTCAGGACTAGAGTCCTACGAGCAGTACTTC.

J is TRBJ2-2 and V is TRBV29-1; D call uncertain. This CDR3 region has 15 residues. The V end was cut by 4 bases, the J end by 6 bases, with 18 bases between. Germline CDR1 and CDR2: SQVTM and ANQGSEA. The CDR3 region is CSVVEQDGFAGELFF. CDR3 sequence (DNA): TGCAGCGTTGTAGAGCAGGATGGGTTCGCCGGGGAGCTGTTTTTT.

V gene TRBV2 combines with J gene TRBJ1-4; the match to TRBD1 covers 7 bases. Per the germline V gene, CDR1 is SNHLY and CDR2 is FYNNEI. There are 13 residues in the CDR3. Trimming took 4 bases from V and 7 from J; bases not matched to a gene: 3. The CDR3 nucleotides read TGTGCCAGCAGTGGACAGGGAGGTGAAAAACTGTTTTTT. Residues: CASSGQGGEKLFF. Full variable domain (rest looked up from reference TRBV2 and TRBJ1-4): EPEVTQTPSHQVTQMGQEVILRCVPISNHLYFYWYRQILGQKVEFLVSFYNNEISEKSEIFDDQFSVERPDGSNFTLKIRSTKLEDSAMYFCASSGQGGEKLFFGSGTQLSVL.

This chain joins TRBV19 and TRBJ2-7; TRBD2 matches 8 bases. Germline V lookup: CDR1 LNHDA, CDR2 SQIVND (reference sequence). The length of the CDR3 is 16 residues. The trim removed 1 base at V and 1 base at J, leaving 6 bases unmatched. CDR3 nucleotide sequence: TGTGCCAGTAGTATAGGAGGCCTAGCGGGTTCCTACGAGCAGTACTTC. Encoded protein: CASSIGGLAGSYEQYF.

The chain links TRBV7-9 to TRBJ2-3; possible D gene TRBD2, 5 bases. Germline V gene sequence: CDR1 SEHNR, CDR2 FQNEAQ (reference sequence). Trimming removed 5 bases from V and 9 bases from J, with 12 bases in between. This CDR3 contains 12 residues. The CDR3 here is CASSPGLTTQYF. CDR3 sequence (DNA): TGTGCCAGCAGCCCCGGACTCACGACGCAGTATTTT.

The chain recombines TRBV18 with TRBJ2-1; 11 bases align to TRBD2. Germline V gives CDR1 KGHSH, CDR2 LQKENI. V lost 7 bases to trimming and J lost 0 bases; unmatched junction nucleotides: 14. The CDR3 runs 19 residues. The CDR3 sequence: CASYPGLADWIVSYNEQFF. CDR3 sequence (DNA): TGTGCCAGCTATCCGGGACTAGCGGACTGGATCGTCTCCTACAATGAGCAGTTCTTC.

The J gene is TRBJ2-7, the V gene TRBV29-1; 8 nucleotides line up with TRBD2. The CDR3 has 15 amino acids. Germline V gives CDR1 SQVTM, CDR2 ANQGSEA. V was clipped by 4 bases and J by 1 base; unmatched bases: 9. The chain's CDR3 is CSVAGGVLPSYEQYF. DNA of the CDR3: TGCAGCGTTGCGGGGGGGGTTCTCCCTTCCTACGAGCAGTACTTC.

The chain carries TRBV4-2 and TRBJ1-4, with 10 bases aligning to TRBD1. The CDR3 is made up of 17 amino acids. Germline values: CDR1 LGHNA, CDR2 YNFKEQ. J gave up 8 bases and V 2 bases, and 11 bases lay outside the gene matches. CDR3 residues: CASSQLPGQGRKEKLFF. CDR3 nucleotides: TGTGCCAGCAGCCAACTACCGGGACAGGGGCGAAAGGAAAAACTGTTTTTT.

Remarks on this clone: A read error may produce the germline difference seen at one junction end. This rearrangement joins TRBV7-9 to TRBJ1-2; no firm D call. CDR3 size: 17 residues. CDR1 and CDR2 from the germline V gene are SEHNR and FQNEAQ (reference sequence). The CDR3 sequence: CASSPRLEGRSNHGYTF. DNA for the CDR3: TGTGCCAGCAGCCCCCGCCTAGAAGGGAGGAGTAACCATGGCTACACCTTC. Combining the CDR3 with reference TRBV7-9 and TRBJ1-2 gives the whole variable domain DTGVSQNPRHKITKRGQNVTFRCDPISEHNRLYWYRQTLGQGPEFLTYFQNEAQLEKSRLLSDRFSAERPKGSFSTLEIQRTEQGDSAMYLCASSPRLEGRSNHGYTFGSGTRLTVV.

This chain links TRBV2 with TRBJ1-2; maybe TRBD1 (5 bases). Trimming removed 4 bases at V and 5 bases at J, with 8 bases between. CDR1 is SNHLY and CDR2 is FYNNEI in the germline V gene. CDR3 size: 12 residues. This CDR3 is CASSGGQYGYTF. As DNA, the CDR3 is TGTGCCAGCAGTGGAGGACAATATGGCTACACCTTC.